This T cell receptor (beta chain) was sequenced in a study of PD-1 blockade in classical Hodgkin lymphoma. Study-level information: Patients were administered nivolumab (3 mg/kg intravenously) every 2 weeks.

Study conclusions and caveats: Healthy donors were reported to have higher baseline TCR diversity than newly diagnosed patients. Exclusion was the outcome for patients who began nivolumab under 1 year after ASCT.

This clone was recorded a few times. Its specificity is not known. The germline V gene has CDR1 MDHEN and CDR2 SYDVKM. V gave up 8 bases and J gave up 3 bases, with 15 bases separating them. The length of the CDR3 is 14 residues. Relapses following autologous stem cell transplantation were seen in all patients, with brentuximab vedotin exposure varying. Complete response, partial response or progressive disease constituted the best responses recorded. Libraries were prepared by immunoSEQ multiplex PCR; TCRdb keeps only in-frame clonotypes and omits some of them. The data contain roughly 150,000 clones, less than 80% of them singletons.

This clonotype was sampled from a human donor with classical Hodgkin lymphoma. Sequenced material: peripheral blood mononuclear cells (PBMCs), taken before the second cycle of nivolumab. V and J are TRBV28 and TRBJ2-3; possibly TRBD2 for D (7 bases). The CDR3 protein is CASQRGGKTDTQYF. CDR3 in DNA: TGTGCCAGCCAGAGGGGGGGGAAGACAGATACGCAGTATTTT.